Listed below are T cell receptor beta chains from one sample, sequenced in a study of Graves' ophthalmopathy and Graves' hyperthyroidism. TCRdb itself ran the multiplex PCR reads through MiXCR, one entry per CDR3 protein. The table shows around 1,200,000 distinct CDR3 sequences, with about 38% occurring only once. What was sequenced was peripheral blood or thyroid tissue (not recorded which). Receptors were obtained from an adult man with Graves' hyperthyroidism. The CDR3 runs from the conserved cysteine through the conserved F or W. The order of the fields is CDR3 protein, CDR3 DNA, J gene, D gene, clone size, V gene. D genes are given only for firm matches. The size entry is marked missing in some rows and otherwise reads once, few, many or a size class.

CASSLAAGLTYEQYF TGTGCCAGCAGCTTAGCCGCAGGCCTGACCTACGAGCAGTACTTC TRBJ2-7 - many TRBV11-1
CASTPRPLTYGYTF TGTGCCAGCACCCCCCGTCCGTTGACCTATGGCTACACCTTC TRBJ1-2 - - TRBV12-3/TRBV12-4
CSASGVGRRRADTQYF TGCAGTGCCAGCGGCGTCGGACGACGTAGGGCAGATACGCAGTATTTT TRBJ2-3 - - TRBV20-1
CASSPGTEPRQYF TGTGCCAGCAGCCCGGGTACAGAACCTCGGCAGTACTTC TRBJ2-7 - many TRBV5-4
CASLPTRGTDTQYF TGCGCCAGCCTCCCGACTAGGGGTACAGATACGCAGTATTTT TRBJ2-3 - - TRBV7-2
CASSRQPGQGNIQYF TGTGCCAGCAGCCGCCAACCGGGACAGGGGAACATTCAGTACTTC TRBJ2-4 TRBD1 - TRBV7-9
CATRDQPQHF TGTGCCACCCGGGATCAGCCCCAGCATTTT TRBJ1-5 - few TRBV15
CASSLEPSASGANVLTF TGCGCCAGCAGCTTGGAACCGAGTGCCTCTGGGGCCAACGTCCTGACTTTC TRBJ2-6 - many TRBV5-1
CASSLARFDGETQYF TGTGCCAGCAGCTTAGCGCGGTTTGACGGGGAGACCCAGTACTTC TRBJ2-5 - many TRBV11-2
CASSEFSPRGYEQYF TGTGCCAGCAGTGAGTTTTCCCCGCGAGGCTACGAGCAGTACTTC TRBJ2-7 - many TRBV2
CASSSDRPQGRGYTF TGTGCCAGCAGCTCGGATCGGCCACAGGGAAGAGGCTACACCTTC TRBJ1-2 - many TRBV11-2
CASSQDRHLNTEAFF TGCGCCAGCAGCCAAGATCGGCACCTGAACACTGAAGCTTTCTTT TRBJ1-1 - few TRBV4-3
CASSIGPNMNTEAFF TGTGCCAGTAGTATAGGTCCCAACATGAACACTGAAGCTTTCTTT TRBJ1-1 - many TRBV19
CASSIGSSGPQETQYF TGTGCCAGTAGTATTGGCTCTTCAGGCCCCCAAGAGACCCAGTACTTC TRBJ2-5 - few TRBV19
CASSWRENTEAFF TGTGCCAGCAGCTGGCGGGAGAACACTGAAGCTTTCTTT TRBJ1-1 - many TRBV5-5
CSVEVEGRAGGYTF TGCAGCGTTGAAGTTGAGGGCAGGGCCGGGGGCTACACCTTC TRBJ1-2 - once TRBV29-1